Shown below are 13 T cell receptor beta chains from a single sample sequenced in a study of blood T cell repertoires in COVID-19. This table comes from immunoSEQ multiplex PCR, and its TCRdb copy is limited to in-frame clones, with some not included. The table shows around 250,000 clones, with less than 85% occurring only once. Sequenced: peripheral blood. Every receptor here comes from a woman in her late teens or twenties with acute or convalescent COVID-19.

V and J are TRBV15 and TRBJ2-7, with 7 bases lining up with TRBD1. Germline CDR1 reads LNHNV; CDR2 reads YYDKDF (reference sequence). Trimming cost V 0 bases and J 2 bases; bases outside gene matches: 1. This CDR3 is 14 amino acids long. The CDR3 sequence: CATSRDRGTYEQYF. DNA of the CDR3: TGTGCCACCAGCAGAGACAGGGGGACCTACGAGCAGTACTTC.

V gene TRBV4-3 combines with J gene TRBJ1-5; D might be TRBD1 (5 bases). V was shortened by 4 bases and J by 2 bases, with 9 bases between the two germline ends. The CDR3 is made up of 14 amino acids. The germline CDR1 and CDR2 sequences are LGHNA and YSLEER. The CDR3 loop reads CASSPFRGNQPQHF. The CDR3 nucleotides read TGCGCCAGCAGCCCCTTCAGGGGCAATCAGCCCCAGCATTTT.

The chain combines TRBV30 with TRBJ2-3, with D possibly TRBD1 on 5 matching bases. The germline V gene encodes CDR1 GTSNPN and CDR2 SVGIG (reference sequence). This CDR3 contains 13 residues. Trimming removed 3 bases at V and 3 bases at J, with 10 bases between. DNA for the CDR3: TGTGCCTGGAGACAACCAGGGACAGATACGCAGTATTTT. Its protein product is CAWRQPGTDTQYF. The complete variable domain, with remaining parts taken from reference TRBV30 and TRBJ2-3, reads SQTIHQWPATLVQPVGSPLSLECTVEGTSNPNLYWYRQAAGRGLQLLFYSVGIGQISSEVPQNLSASRPQDRQFILSSKKLLLSDSGFYLCAWRQPGTDTQYFGPGTRLTVL.

The V call is TRBV27, the J call TRBJ2-1; 13 bases map to TRBD2. The CDR3 runs 13 residues. CDR1 and CDR2 (germline): MNHEY, SMNVEV (reference sequence). With V trimmed by 8 bases and J by 7 bases, 2 bases remained unmatched. This CDR3 reads CASGTSGTNEQFF. The CDR3 nucleotides are TGTGCCAGCGGGACTAGCGGGACAAATGAGCAGTTCTTC.

V usage is TRBV27 and J usage is TRBJ2-1; 8 bases fit TRBD2. The junction had 4 bases not matched to a gene; V was cut back by 2 bases and J by 7 bases. Germline CDR1 is MNHEY and CDR2 is SMNVEV (reference sequence). The CDR3 length is 14 residues. The CDR3 sequence: CASSLTGGPNEQFF. The CDR3 DNA is TGTGCCAGCAGTTTAACGGGAGGGCCGAATGAGCAGTTCTTC.

As concerns this clone: Other nucleotide sequences from this sample produce the same CDR3. The genes are TRBV5-1 and TRBJ1-5; 9 bases line up with TRBD1. J lost 2 bases, V lost 0 bases, and 0 bases had no gene match. This CDR3 spans 15 amino acids. Germline V gene lookup returns CDR1 SGHRS and CDR2 YFSETQ. Written as DNA, the CDR3 is TGCGCCAGCAGCTTGGGGACAGGGGGCAATCAGCCCCAGCATTTT. As protein: CASSLGTGGNQPQHF.

CDR3 in amino acids: CASSIGGKNTEAFF. The CDR3 DNA is TGTGCCAGCAGCATCGGGGGGAAGAACACTGAAGCTTTCTTT. The V and J genes are TRBV5-5 and TRBJ1-1; D perhaps matches TRBD1 (5 bases). CDR1 is SGHKS and CDR2 is YYEKEE in the germline V gene (reference sequence). Trimming shortened V by 4 bases and J by 1 base, and 11 bases separated the two germline ends. The CDR3 has 14 residues.

About this clone: The sample carries other DNA sequences with the same CDR3. The chain joins TRBV20-1 to TRBJ1-1; no clear D. Germline-derived CDR1 and CDR2 are DFQATT and SNEGSKA (reference sequence). V shed 5 bases and J shed 0 bases, with 4 bases lying between them. The CDR3 covers 11 residues. The DNA of the CDR3 is TGCAGTGCTGTTATGAACACTGAAGCTTTCTTT. This encodes CSAVMNTEAFF.

The gene calls are TRBV19 and TRBJ2-2; 10 bases match TRBD2. V shed 5 bases and J 6 bases; nucleotides not matched to a gene: 6. CDR3 length equals 15 residues. From germline, CDR1 is LNHDA and CDR2 SQIVND (reference sequence). CDR3: CASSSLAGVPGELFF. CDR3 coding DNA: TGTGCCAGTAGTTCCCTAGCGGGAGTACCCGGGGAGCTGTTTTTT. Using reference TRBV19 and TRBJ2-2 for the parts outside the CDR3, the full variable domain is DGGITQSPKYLFRKEGQNVTLSCEQNLNHDAMYWYRQDPGQGLRLIYYSQIVNDFQKGDIAEGYSVSREKKESFPLTVTSAQKNPTAFYLCASSSLAGVPGELFFGEGSRLTVL.

CDR3 region: CASSLESSYEQYF. DNA for the CDR3: TGCGCCAGCAGCTTGGAGAGCTCCTACGAGCAGTACTTC. The gene calls are TRBV5-1 and TRBJ2-7; D is unresolved. Germline V gives CDR1 SGHRS, CDR2 YFSETQ. The germline V and J ends were trimmed by 0 bases and 0 bases, with 4 bases remaining between them. The CDR3 length is 13 residues.

The V gene is TRBV27, the J gene TRBJ1-2; no reliable D call. The CDR3 is 13 amino acids. CDR1 and CDR2 (germline): MNHEY, SMNVEV (reference sequence). V lost 0 bases and J 4 bases, leaving 6 bases between the germline ends. The CDR3 coding sequence is TGTGCCAGCAGTTTATCTGGGCTCTATGGCTACACCTTC. This codes for CASSLSGLYGYTF.

V gene TRBV19 combines with J gene TRBJ1-5, with 10 bases identical to TRBD1. V gave up 8 bases and J gave up 6 bases; unmatched junction bases: 13. Germline loops: CDR1 LNHDA, CDR2 SQIVND (reference sequence). CDR3 length equals 16 residues. The CDR3 DNA is TGTGCCAGTTTGACCGTGGGGACAGGGGTTAGTCAGCCCCAGCATTTT. Amino acids: CASLTVGTGVSQPQHF. Combining the CDR3 with reference TRBV19 and TRBJ1-5 gives the whole variable domain DGGITQSPKYLFRKEGQNVTLSCEQNLNHDAMYWYRQDPGQGLRLIYYSQIVNDFQKGDIAEGYSVSREKKESFPLTVTSAQKNPTAFYLCASLTVGTGVSQPQHFGDGTRLSIL.

The sample holds many counts of this clone. Additional DNA sequences in this sample encode the identical CDR3. The chain recombines TRBV19 with TRBJ2-3; D not resolved. Trimming took off 1 base at V and 0 bases at J, with 8 bases between the two ends. Germline CDR1 and CDR2: LNHDA and SQIVND (reference sequence). CDR3 length: 15 amino acids. The CDR3 region is CASSIGLLSTDTQYF. The DNA of the CDR3 is TGTGCCAGTAGTATAGGTCTTTTGAGCACAGATACGCAGTATTTT.